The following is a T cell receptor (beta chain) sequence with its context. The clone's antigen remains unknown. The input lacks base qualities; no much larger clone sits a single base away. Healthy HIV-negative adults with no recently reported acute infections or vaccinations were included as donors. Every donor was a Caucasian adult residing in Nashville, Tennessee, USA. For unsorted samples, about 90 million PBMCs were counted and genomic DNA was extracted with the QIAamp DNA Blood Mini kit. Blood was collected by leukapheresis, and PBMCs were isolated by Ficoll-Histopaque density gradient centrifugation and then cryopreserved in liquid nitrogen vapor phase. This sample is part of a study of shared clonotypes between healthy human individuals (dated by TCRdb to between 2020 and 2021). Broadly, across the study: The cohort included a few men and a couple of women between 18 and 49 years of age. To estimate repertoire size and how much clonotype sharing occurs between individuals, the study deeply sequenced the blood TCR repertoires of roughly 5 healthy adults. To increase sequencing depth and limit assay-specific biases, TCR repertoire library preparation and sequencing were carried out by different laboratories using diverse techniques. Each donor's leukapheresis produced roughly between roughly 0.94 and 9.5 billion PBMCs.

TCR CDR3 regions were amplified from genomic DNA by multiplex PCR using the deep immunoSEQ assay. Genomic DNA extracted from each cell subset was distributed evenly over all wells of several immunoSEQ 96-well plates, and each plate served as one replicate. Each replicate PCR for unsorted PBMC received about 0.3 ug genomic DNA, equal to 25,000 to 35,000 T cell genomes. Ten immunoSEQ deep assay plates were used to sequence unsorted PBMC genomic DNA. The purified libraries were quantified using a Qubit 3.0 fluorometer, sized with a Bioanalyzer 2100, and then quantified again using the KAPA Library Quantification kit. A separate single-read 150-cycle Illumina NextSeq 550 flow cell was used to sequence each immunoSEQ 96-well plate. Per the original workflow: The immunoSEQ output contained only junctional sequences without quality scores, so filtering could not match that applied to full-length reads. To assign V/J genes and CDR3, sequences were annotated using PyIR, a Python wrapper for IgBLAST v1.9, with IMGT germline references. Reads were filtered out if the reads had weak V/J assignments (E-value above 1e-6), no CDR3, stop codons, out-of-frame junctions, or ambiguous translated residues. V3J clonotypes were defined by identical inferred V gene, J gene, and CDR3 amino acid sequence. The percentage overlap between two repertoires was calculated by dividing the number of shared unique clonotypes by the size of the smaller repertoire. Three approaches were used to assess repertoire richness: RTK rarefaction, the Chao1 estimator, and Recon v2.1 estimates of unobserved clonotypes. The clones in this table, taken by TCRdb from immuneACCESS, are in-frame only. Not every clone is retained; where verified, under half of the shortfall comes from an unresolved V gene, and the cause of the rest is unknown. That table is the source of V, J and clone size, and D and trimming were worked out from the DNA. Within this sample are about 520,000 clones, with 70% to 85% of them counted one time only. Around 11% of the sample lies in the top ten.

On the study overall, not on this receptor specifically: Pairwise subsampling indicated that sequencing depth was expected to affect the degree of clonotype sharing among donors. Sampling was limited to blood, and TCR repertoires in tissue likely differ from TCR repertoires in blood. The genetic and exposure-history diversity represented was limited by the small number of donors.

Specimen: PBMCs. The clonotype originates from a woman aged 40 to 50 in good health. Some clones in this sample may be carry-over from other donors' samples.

The bases are TGTGCCAGCTCACCGGGACAGGTCCCCTACAATGAGCAGTTCTTC. This encodes CASSPGQVPYNEQFF. The rearrangement joined TRBV18 to TRBJ2-1; 8 middle bases align to TRBD1. Trimming removed 3 bases from V and 2 bases from J; the gene matches leave 3 bases unexplained. From its cysteine to its phenylalanine, the CDR3 spans 15 amino acids. The read is trimmed to its CDR3 DNA, 45 bases read in frame from base 1. CDR1 and CDR2 are read off the germline V gene as KGHSH and LQKENI.